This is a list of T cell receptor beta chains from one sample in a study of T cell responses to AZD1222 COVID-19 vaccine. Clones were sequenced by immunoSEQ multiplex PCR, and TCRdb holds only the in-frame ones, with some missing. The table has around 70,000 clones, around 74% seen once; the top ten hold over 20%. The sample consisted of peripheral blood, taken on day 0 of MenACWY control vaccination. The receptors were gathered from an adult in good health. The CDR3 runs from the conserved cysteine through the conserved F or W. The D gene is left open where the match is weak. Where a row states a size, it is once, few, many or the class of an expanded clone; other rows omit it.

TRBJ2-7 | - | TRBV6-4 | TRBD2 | TGTGCCAGCAGTGACTCCATACACTACGCGGGAGGGCCCGACGAGCAGTACTTC | CASSDSIHYAGGPDEQYF
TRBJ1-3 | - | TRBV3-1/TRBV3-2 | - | TGTGCCAGCAGCCAAAAGGGCAGTTTCTCTGGAAACACCATATATTTT | CASSQKGSFSGNTIYF
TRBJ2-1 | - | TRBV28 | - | TGTGCCAGCAGGGGGGTGACCTACAATGAGCAGTTCTTC | CASRGVTYNEQFF
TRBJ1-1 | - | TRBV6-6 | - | TGTGCCAGCAGTTACGTAGGGACTGAAGCTTTCTTT | CASSYVGTEAFF
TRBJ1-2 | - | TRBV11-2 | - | TGTGCCAGCAGCTTACAGGGGCGAGGCTACACCTTC | CASSLQGRGYTF
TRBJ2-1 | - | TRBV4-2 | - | TGTGCCAGCAGCCAAGGGGAAGCGGGTTTGAGGAGGAATGAGCAGTTCTTC | CASSQGEAGLRRNEQFF
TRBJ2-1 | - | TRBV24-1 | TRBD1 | TGTGCCACCAGTGGTCCAGATGGACAGGGCAATGAGCAGTTCTTC | CATSGPDGQGNEQFF
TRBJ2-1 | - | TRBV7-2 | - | TGTGCCAGCAGCTTGATTAGGGGGTACAATGAGCAGTTCTTC | CASSLIRGYNEQFF
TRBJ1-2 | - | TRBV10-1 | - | TGCGCCAGCATCGGGTGCAGGGGCGGCTACACCTTC | CASIGCRGGYTF
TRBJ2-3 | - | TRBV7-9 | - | TGTGCCAGCAGCTTAGGGTCCACAGATACGCAGTATTTT | CASSLGSTDTQYF
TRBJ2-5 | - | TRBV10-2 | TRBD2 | TGCGCCAGCAGTGAACTAGCGGGGGGGGCGGAGACCCAGTACTTC | CASSELAGGAETQYF
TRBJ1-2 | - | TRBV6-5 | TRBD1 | TGTGCCAGCAGTTCTCTGACAGGGCGGGGCTACACCTTC | CASSSLTGRGYTF
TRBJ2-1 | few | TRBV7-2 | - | TGTGCCAGCACCCCCGGGGCCTCCCGGTACAATGAGCAGTTCTTC | CASTPGASRYNEQFF
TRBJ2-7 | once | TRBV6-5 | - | TGTGCCAGCGGGGGAATCACCTACGAGCAGTACTTC | CASGGITYEQYF
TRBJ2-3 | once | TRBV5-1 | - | TGCGCCAGCAGCTCCCGTGGGGGTTCGGATACGCAGTATTTT | CASSSRGGSDTQYF
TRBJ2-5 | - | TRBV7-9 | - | TGTGCCAGCAGCTTATTAGGAGAGACCCAGTACTTC | CASSLLGETQYF
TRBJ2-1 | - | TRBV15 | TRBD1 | TGTGCCACCAGCAGAGAACTTCTAGACAGGGGCCATGAGCAGTTCTTC | CATSRELLDRGHEQFF
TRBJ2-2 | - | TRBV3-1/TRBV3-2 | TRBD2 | TGTGCCAGCAGCCAAGTGGCTAGCGGGAGCGGAACCGGGGAGCTGTTTTTT | CASSQVASGSGTGELFF
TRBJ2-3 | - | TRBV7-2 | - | TGTGCCAGCAGCTTCGAGTTGTCAGATACGCAGTATTTT | CASSFELSDTQYF
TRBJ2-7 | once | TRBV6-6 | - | TGTGCCAGCAGTCATATCGCAGCGTGGGTGGCCTACGAGCAGTACTTC | CASSHIAAWVAYEQYF
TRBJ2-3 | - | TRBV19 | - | TGTGCCAGTAGTGGGTTCACAGATACGCAGTATTTT | CASSGFTDTQYF
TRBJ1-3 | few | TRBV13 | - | TGTGCCAGCAGCGATCGACGGCTCTCTGGAAACACCATATATTTT | CASSDRRLSGNTIYF
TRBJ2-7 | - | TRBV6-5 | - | TGTGCCAGCAGTTTCTCGATTGAGGCCCCTGGGTACGAGCAGTACTTC | CASSFSIEAPGYEQYF
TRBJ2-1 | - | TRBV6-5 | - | TGTGCCAGCAGTAACCTCAATGAGCAGTTCTTC | CASSNLNEQFF
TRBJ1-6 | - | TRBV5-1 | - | TGCGCCAGCAGCTTTGAAGGGGCTCGTAATTCACCCCTCCACTTT | CASSFEGARNSPLHF
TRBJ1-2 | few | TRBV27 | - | TGTGCCAGCAGTTTATCGTCCCCGGCAGGGGCCTATGGCTACACCTTC | CASSLSSPAGAYGYTF
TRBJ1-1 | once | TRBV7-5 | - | TGTGCCAGAAGCTTAGGGGTGAACACTGAAGCTTTCTTT | CARSLGVNTEAFF
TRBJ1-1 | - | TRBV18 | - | TGTGCCAGCTCACCGGGTCTGAACACTGAAGCTTTCTTT | CASSPGLNTEAFF
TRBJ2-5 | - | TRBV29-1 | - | TGCAGCGTTGACCCGACAGGAAGAGGGGAGACCCAGTACTTC | CSVDPTGRGETQYF
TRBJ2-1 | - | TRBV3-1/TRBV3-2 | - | TGTGCCAGCAGCCACGCGGGACCCTCGAGGGATGAGCAGTTCTTC | CASSHAGPSRDEQFF
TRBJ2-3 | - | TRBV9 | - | TGTGCCAGCAGCGTAGGGGCTAGTCCCCCCCAAGATACGCAGTATTTT | CASSVGASPPQDTQYF
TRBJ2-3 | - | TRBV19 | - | TGTGCCACTTCGGAGGGAGATACGCAGTATTTT | CATSEGDTQYF
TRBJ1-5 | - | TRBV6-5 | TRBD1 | TGTGCCAGCACCCAATTTGGACAGGGAAATCAGCCCCAGCATTTT | CASTQFGQGNQPQHF
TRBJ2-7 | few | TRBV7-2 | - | TGTGCCAGCAGCTTAGTGTGGGGGACCGACGAGCAGTACTTC | CASSLVWGTDEQYF
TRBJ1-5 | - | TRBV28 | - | TGTGCCAGCAGCCTTCAGACAGGCATGGGGCATCAGCCCCAGCATTTT | CASSLQTGMGHQPQHF
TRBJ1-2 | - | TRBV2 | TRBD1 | TGTGCCAGTGGGACAGGGGGTTACGGCTACACCTTC | CASGTGGYGYTF
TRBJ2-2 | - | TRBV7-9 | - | TGTGCCAGCAGCTTAAGTACAGGGAGGAACACCGGGGAGCTGTTTTTT | CASSLSTGRNTGELFF
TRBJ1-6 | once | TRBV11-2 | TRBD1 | TGTGCCAGCAGCTTAGTGGGACAGCCTAATTCACCCCTCCACTTT | CASSLVGQPNSPLHF
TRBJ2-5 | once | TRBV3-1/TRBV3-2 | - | TGTGCCAGCAGCTATAGCGGAGCACAAGAGACCCAGTACTTC | CASSYSGAQETQYF
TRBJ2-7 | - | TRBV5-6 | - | TGTGCCAGCAGCGCCATGGGGGGCCGGGAGGAGCAGTACTTC | CASSAMGGREEQYF
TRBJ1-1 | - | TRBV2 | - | TGTGCCAGCAGTGCTGTTCTTGGCACTGAAGCTTTCTTT | CASSAVLGTEAFF
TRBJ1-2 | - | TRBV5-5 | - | TGTGCCAGCAGCTTGAGTCAGGGGTTGAACTATGGCTACACCTTC | CASSLSQGLNYGYTF
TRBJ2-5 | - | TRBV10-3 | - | TGTGCCAGTTACAGGGACCCAGAGACCCAGTACTTC | CASYRDPETQYF
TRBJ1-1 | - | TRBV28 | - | TGTGCCAGCACCTGGGGAAGGAACACTGAAGCTTTCTTT | CASTWGRNTEAFF
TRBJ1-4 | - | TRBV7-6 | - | TGTGCCAGCAGCCGACGGGGGCTTCGAGAAAAACTGTTTTTT | CASSRRGLREKLFF
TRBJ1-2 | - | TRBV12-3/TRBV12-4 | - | TGTGCCAGCAGTCGGACGGAATTCTATGGCTACACCTTC | CASSRTEFYGYTF
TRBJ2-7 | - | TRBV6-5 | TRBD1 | TGTGCCAGCAGTTCGTCCGGGACAGGCACCTACGAGCAGTACTTC | CASSSSGTGTYEQYF
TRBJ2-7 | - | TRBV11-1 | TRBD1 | TGTGCCAGCGGGACACCGGGACAGGGGTCGTCCTACGAGCAGTACTTC | CASGTPGQGSSYEQYF
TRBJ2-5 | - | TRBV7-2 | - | TGTGCCAGCAGCTTACAAGGTCAGGGGAATGGAGAGACCCAGTACTTC | CASSLQGQGNGETQYF
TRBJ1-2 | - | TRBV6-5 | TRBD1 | TGTGCCGTCAGGAGGACAGGCATTAACTATGGCTACACCTTC | CAVRRTGINYGYTF
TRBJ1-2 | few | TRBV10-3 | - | TGTGCCATCAGTGAGGGCATTCCGGACTACACCTTC | CAISEGIPDYTF
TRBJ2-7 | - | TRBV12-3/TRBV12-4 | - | TGTGCCAGCAGTTTAGGAGTCCAGTCCGAGCAGTACTTC | CASSLGVQSEQYF
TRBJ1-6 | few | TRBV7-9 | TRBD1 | TGTGCCAGCAGCCCTTTCGGGACAGATAATTCACCCCTCCACTTT | CASSPFGTDNSPLHF